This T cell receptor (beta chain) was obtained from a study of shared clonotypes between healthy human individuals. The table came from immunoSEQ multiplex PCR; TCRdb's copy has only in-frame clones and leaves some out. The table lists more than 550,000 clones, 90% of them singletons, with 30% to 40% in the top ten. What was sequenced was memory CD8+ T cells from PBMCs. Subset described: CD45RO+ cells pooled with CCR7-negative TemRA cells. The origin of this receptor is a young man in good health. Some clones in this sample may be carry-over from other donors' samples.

This CDR3 reads CASSPRTSGRGGEQYF. CDR3 nucleotide sequence: TGTGCCAGCAGCCCAAGGACTAGCGGTCGCGGGGGGGAGCAGTACTTC. The chain joins TRBV13 to TRBJ2-7, with 10 bases fitting TRBD2. In germline, CDR1 is PRHDT, CDR2 FYEKMQ (reference sequence). The CDR3 length is 16 residues. V dropped 5 bases and J dropped 7; count of bases not matched to a gene: 14.